The source of this T cell receptor (beta chain) is a study of blood T cell repertoires in COVID-19. As for the study in general: Sites across the United States, Italy and Spain contributed samples from acute and convalescent COVID-19. T cells, B-cell-depleted T cells, or PBMCs supplied cDNA or gDNA.

There are 15 residues in the CDR3. CDR1 is MNHEY and CDR2 is SVGAGI in the germline V gene. With 4 bases removed from V and 7 bases from J, the gap between germline ends came to 14 bases. Under the authors' procedure: By means of reference gene primer amplification, nucleated cell counts were estimated. Using immunoSEQ multiplex PCR, the repertoire was profiled, and TCRdb retains in-frame clones only, with some absent. From that table come the V and J calls and clone size; the DNA was used to work out D and trimming. The sample carries roughly 30,000 clones, around 73% recorded once. The sample holds one count of this clone.

Sequenced input: peripheral blood. The V call is TRBV6-5, the J call TRBJ1-6; D call uncertain. The clonotype was recovered from a woman aged 60-75 years with acute or convalescent COVID-19. Written as DNA, the CDR3 is TGTGCCAGCAGTTCCGGTCCCGTTTCGAATTCACCCCTCCACTTT. Translating it yields CASSSGPVSNSPLHF.